The 3 T cell receptor beta chains below come from one sample, sequenced in a study of blood T cell repertoires in COVID-19. TCRdb keeps only in-frame clones here, not all; method: immunoSEQ multiplex PCR. There are tens of thousands of clones in the sample; approximately 92% occur only once, and almost 5% lies in the top ten. Material for sequencing was peripheral blood. The receptor set was obtained from a woman aged 50 to 60 with active COVID-19.

The chain joins TRBV28 to TRBJ2-7; the D gene is possibly TRBD1 (6 bases). Trimming cost V 7 bases and J 0 bases, with 13 bases left between them. CDR1 and CDR2 (germline): MDHEN, SYDVKM. The CDR3 totals 14 residues. The CDR3 bases are TGTGCCAGCAAACTACCGGGACACTCCTACGAGCAGTACTTC. This gives the protein CASKLPGHSYEQYF.

V is TRBV30 and J is TRBJ1-1, with 8 positions matching TRBD1. CDR1 GTSNPN and CDR2 SVGIG come from the germline V gene (reference sequence). With 2 bases clipped from V and 2 bases from J, the junction kept 10 bases outside the gene matches. This CDR3 is built from 16 residues. CDR3 in DNA: TGTGCCTGGAGTCCCAGGGGGCGAGTCTACAACACTGAAGCTTTCTTT. It yields the protein CAWSPRGRVYNTEAFF.

The V gene is TRBV10-3, the J gene TRBJ2-1; 9 positions agree with TRBD1. Per germline, CDR1 ENHRY and CDR2 SYGVKD. The CDR3 totals 14 residues. V lost 10 bases and J lost 5; bases outside the gene matches: 9. As DNA, the CDR3 is TGTGCCAGCGTTCCGGGACAGGGTAACAATGAGCAGTTCTTC. It specifies CASVPGQGNNEQFF.